The source of this TCR beta chain is a study of cytomegalovirus exposure and HLA in healthy donors. Points on this clone: Antigen unknown.

TCRdb's copy holds only in-frame clones and misses some; the assay was immunoSEQ multiplex PCR. Counted here are 38,000 or so clones, about 93% occurring once; the ten biggest clones make up about 3.5%. Study conclusions and caveats: Confirmation in vitro established that three CMV-associated chains were specific for CMV antigens.

The V gene's germline CDR1 is SGDLS and CDR2 YYNGEE. Trimming shortened V by 2 bases and J by 6 bases, and 15 bases separated the two germline ends. The CDR3 sequence is 14 residues long. This rearrangement joins TRBV9 to TRBJ2-7; a weak D match, TRBD2 (6 bases). This receptor was identified in a man aged 18 to 30 in good health and CMV-seronegative. The sequenced sample was PBMCs. For the CDR3, the DNA is TGTGCCAGCAGCGTTGACCTGGGGAGGACCGAGCAGTACTTC. This sequence encodes CASSVDLGRTEQYF.